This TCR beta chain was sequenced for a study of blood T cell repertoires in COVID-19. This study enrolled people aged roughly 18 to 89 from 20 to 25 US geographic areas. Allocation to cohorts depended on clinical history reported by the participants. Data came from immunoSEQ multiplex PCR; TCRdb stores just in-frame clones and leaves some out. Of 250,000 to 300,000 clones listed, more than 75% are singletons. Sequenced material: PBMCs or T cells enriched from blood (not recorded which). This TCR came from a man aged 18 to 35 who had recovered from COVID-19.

The DNA for the CDR3 is TGTGCCAGCAGCTTAGTACAGGGTAATCAGCCCCAGCATTTT. Translating gives CASSLVQGNQPQHF. V usage is TRBV7-2 and J usage is TRBJ1-5; a possible D gene is TRBD1 (6 bases). The CDR3 totals 14 residues. Germline loops: CDR1 SGHTA, CDR2 FQGNSA. Trimming removed 1 base at V and 4 bases at J, with 8 bases between.